One sample yielded the 3 T cell receptor beta chains listed below, sequenced in a study of T cells after yellow fever vaccination. TCRdb reanalysed the 5' RACE reads using MiXCR and keeps one entry per CDR3 protein. Altogether some 500,000 distinct CDR3 sequences are present, less than 15% being singletons, with the ten largest covering over 12%. This specimen consisted of PBMCs, obtained on the day of the yellow fever booster vaccination. These TCRs come from a man aged 25 to 40 who received the YFV17D yellow fever vaccine.

V gene TRBV4-3 combines with J gene TRBJ2-7, with 10 positions matching TRBD2. The V segment lost 4 bases and the J segment 2 bases; nucleotides outside the gene matches: 5. Germline V gene sequence: CDR1 LGHNA, CDR2 YSLEER. The CDR3 has 15 amino acids. The CDR3 loop reads CASSLRLAGAYEQYF. As DNA, the CDR3 is TGCGCCAGCAGCCTCCGTCTAGCGGGAGCCTACGAGCAGTACTTC.

This clonotype was observed a handful of times. CDR3 sequence (DNA): TGTGCCAGCAGCTCAGCTCCGGGTACGCAGTATTTT. It encodes CASSSAPGTQYF. This sequence joins TRBV7-9 and TRBJ2-3; D is undetermined. Trimming cost V 4 bases and J 8 bases, with 10 bases left between them. The CDR3 contains 12 residues. Per the germline V gene, CDR1 is SEHNR and CDR2 is FQNEAQ (reference sequence).

CDR3 DNA sequence: TGCAGTGTTCCGGGTCGATCGGGAGCCACCGGGGAGCTGTTTTTT. This sequence encodes CSVPGRSGATGELFF. The chain is built from TRBV20-1 and TRBJ2-2; a weak D match, TRBD2 (6 bases). The CDR3 consists of 15 residues. V lost 7 bases and J 4 bases, leaving 19 bases between the germline ends. Germline V lookup: CDR1 DFQATT, CDR2 SNEGSKA (reference sequence).